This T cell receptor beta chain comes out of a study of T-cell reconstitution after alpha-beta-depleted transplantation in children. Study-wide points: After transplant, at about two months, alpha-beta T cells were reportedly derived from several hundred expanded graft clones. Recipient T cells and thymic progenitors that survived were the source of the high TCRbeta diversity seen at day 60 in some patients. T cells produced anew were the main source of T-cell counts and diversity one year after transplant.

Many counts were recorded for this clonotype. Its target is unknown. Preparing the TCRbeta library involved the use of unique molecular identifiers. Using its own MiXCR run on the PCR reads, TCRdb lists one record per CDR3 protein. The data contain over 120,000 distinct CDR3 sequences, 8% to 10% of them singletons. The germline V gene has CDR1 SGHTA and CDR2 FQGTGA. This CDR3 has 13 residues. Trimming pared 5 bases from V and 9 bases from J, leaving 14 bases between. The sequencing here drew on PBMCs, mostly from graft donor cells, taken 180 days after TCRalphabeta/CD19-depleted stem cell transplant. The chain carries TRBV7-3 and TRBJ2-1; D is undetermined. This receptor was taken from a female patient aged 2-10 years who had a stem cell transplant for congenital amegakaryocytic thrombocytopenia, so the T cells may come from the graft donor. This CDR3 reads CASSTLGDGEQFF. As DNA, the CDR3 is TGTGCCAGCAGCACCCTTGGCGACGGTGAGCAGTTCTTC.